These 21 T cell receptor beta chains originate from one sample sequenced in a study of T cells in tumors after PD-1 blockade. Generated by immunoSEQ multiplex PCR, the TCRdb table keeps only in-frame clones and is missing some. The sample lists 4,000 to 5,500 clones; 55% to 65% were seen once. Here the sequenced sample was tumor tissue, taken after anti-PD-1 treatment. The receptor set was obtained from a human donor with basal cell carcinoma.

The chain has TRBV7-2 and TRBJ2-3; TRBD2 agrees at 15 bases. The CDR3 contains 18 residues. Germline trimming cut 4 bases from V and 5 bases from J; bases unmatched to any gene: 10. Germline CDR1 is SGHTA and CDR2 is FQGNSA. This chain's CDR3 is CASSSARTSGGEIDTQYF. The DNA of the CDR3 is TGTGCCAGCAGCTCCGCTCGGACTAGCGGGGGGGAAATAGATACGCAGTATTTT. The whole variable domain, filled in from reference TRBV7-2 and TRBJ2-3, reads GAGVSQSPSNKVTEKGKDVELRCDPISGHTALYWYRQSLGQGLEFLIYFQGNSAPDKSGLPSDRFSAERTGGSVSTLTIQRTQQEDSAVYLCASSSARTSGGEIDTQYFGPGTRLTVL.

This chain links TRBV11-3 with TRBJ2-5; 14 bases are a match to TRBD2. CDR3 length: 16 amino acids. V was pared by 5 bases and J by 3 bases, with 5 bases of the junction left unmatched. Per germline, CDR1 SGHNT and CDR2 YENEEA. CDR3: CASSPGTSGGEETQYF. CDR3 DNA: TGTGCCAGCAGCCCCGGGACTAGCGGGGGAGAAGAGACCCAGTACTTC.

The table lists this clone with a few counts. The DNA of the CDR3 is TGTGCCAGCAGCTCTACTACGACGGGGTGGGGGGAAAAACTGTTTTTT. It encodes CASSSTTTGWGEKLFF. V and J are TRBV7-2 and TRBJ1-4, with a tentative D call TRBD1 (5 bases). This CDR3 region has 16 residues. V was clipped by 4 bases and J by 8 bases, with 20 bases between them. CDR1 is SGHTA, CDR2 FQGNSA, per germline.

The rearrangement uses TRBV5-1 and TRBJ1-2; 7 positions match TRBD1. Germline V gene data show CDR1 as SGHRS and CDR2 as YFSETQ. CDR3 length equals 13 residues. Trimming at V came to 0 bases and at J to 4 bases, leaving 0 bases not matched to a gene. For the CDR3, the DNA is TGCGCCAGCAGCTTGGAGGGGGCCTATGGCTACACCTTC. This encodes CASSLEGAYGYTF.

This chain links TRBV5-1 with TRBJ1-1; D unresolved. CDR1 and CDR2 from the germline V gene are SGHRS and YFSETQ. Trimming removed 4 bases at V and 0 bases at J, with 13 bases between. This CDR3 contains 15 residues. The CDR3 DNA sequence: TGCGCCAGCAGCCCTGGACTGACCATGAACACTGAAGCTTTCTTT. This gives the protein CASSPGLTMNTEAFF.

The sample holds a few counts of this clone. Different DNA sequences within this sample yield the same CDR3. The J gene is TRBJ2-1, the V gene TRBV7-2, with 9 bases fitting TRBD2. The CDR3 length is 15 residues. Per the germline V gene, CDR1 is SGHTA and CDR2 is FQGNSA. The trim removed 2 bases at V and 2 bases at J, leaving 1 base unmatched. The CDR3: CASSLTSGPYNEQFF. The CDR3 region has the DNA TGTGCCAGCAGCTTAACTAGCGGGCCCTACAATGAGCAGTTCTTC.

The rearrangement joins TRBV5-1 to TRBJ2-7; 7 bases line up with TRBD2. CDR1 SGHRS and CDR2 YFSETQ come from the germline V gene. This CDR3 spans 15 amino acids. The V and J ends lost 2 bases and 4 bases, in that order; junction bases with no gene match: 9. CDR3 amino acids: CASSFGWAGDYEQYF. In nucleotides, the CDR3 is TGCGCCAGCAGCTTCGGGTGGGCGGGGGATTACGAGCAGTACTTC. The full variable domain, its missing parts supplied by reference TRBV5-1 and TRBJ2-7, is KAGVTQTPRYLIKTRGQQVTLSCSPISGHRSVSWYQQTPGQGLQFLFEYFSETQRNKGNFPGRFSGRQFSNSRSEMNVSTLELGDSALYLCASSFGWAGDYEQYFGPGTRLTVT.

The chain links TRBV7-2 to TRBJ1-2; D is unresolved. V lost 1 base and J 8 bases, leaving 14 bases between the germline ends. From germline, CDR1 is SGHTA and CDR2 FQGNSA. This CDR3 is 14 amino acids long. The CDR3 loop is CASSLETVGSGYTF. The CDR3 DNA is TGTGCCAGCAGCTTAGAAACAGTGGGGAGCGGCTACACCTTC.

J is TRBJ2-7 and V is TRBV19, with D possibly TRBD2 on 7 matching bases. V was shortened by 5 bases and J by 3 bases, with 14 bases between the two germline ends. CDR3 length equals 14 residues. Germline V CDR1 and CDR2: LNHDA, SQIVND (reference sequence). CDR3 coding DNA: TGTGCCAGTAGTCCCTCGGGGGGCTTCTACGAGCAGTACTTC. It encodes CASSPSGGFYEQYF.

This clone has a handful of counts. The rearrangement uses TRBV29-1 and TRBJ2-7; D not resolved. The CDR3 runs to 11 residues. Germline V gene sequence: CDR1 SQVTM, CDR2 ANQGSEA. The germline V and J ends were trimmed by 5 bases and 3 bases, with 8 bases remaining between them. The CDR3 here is CSVHRNYEQYF. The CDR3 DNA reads TGCAGCGTTCACAGAAACTACGAGCAGTACTTC.

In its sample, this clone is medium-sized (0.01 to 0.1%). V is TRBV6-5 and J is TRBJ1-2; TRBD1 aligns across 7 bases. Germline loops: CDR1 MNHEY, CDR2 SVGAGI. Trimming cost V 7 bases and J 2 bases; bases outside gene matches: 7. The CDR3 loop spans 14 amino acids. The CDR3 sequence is CASILGTVNYGYTF. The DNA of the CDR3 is TGTGCCAGCATCCTCGGGACAGTGAACTATGGCTACACCTTC.

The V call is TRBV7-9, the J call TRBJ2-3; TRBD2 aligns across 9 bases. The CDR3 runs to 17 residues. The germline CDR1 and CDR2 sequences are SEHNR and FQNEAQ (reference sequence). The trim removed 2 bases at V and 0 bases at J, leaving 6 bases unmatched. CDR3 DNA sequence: TGTGCCAGCAGCTTAATTGGAGCGGGGGGAAGCACAGATACGCAGTATTTT. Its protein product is CASSLIGAGGSTDTQYF.

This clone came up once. The CDR3: CASSFFPISGGPSSYEQYF. Written as DNA, the CDR3 is TGCGCCAGCAGCTTTTTCCCGATATCGGGAGGGCCGAGCTCCTACGAGCAGTACTTC. The chain is built from TRBV5-1 and TRBJ2-7; the match to TRBD2 covers 8 bases. The CDR3 sequence is 19 residues long. Trimming removed 2 bases from V and 0 bases from J; junction bases left unmatched: 16. Germline CDR1 SGHRS, CDR2 YFSETQ.

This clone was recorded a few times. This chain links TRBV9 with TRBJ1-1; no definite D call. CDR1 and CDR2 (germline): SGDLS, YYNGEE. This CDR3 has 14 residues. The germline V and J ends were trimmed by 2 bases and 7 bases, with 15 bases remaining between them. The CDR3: CASSVVGIVDEAFF. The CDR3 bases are TGTGCCAGCAGCGTGGTAGGGATCGTGGATGAAGCTTTCTTT.

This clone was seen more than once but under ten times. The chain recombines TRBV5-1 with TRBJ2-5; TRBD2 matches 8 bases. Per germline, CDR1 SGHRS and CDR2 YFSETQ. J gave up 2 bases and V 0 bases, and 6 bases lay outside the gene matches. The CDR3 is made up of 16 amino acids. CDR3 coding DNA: TGCGCCAGCAGCTTGGCCGGGTCTAGCGGGCAAGAGACCCAGTACTTC. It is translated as CASSLAGSSGQETQYF.

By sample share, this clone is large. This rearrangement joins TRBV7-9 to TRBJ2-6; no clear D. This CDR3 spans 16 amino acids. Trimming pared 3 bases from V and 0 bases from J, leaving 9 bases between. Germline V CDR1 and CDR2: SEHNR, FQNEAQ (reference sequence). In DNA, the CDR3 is TGTGCCAGCAGCTTGGGAAGAGGCTCTGGGGCCAACGTCCTGACTTTC. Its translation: CASSLGRGSGANVLTF.

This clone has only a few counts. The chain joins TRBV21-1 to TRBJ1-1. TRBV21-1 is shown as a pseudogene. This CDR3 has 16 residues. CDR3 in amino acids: CASSSPMGGVNTEAFF. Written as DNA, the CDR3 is TGTGCCAGCAGCTCCCCAATGGGGGGGGTGAACACTGAAGCTTTCTTT.

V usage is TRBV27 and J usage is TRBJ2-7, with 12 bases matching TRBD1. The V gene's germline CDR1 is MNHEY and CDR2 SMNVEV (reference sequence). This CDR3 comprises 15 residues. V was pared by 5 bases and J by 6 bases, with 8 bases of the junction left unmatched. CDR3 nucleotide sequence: TGTGCCAGCAGTCCGCCCCGGGACAGGGGGCGCGAGCAGTACTTC. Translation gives CASSPPRDRGREQYF.

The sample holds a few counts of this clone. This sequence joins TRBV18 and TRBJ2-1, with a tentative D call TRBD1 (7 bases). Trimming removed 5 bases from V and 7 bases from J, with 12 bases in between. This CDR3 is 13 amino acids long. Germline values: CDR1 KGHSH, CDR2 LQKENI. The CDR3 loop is CASSLAGGNEQFF. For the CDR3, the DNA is TGTGCCAGCTCATTGGCAGGGGGGAATGAGCAGTTCTTC.

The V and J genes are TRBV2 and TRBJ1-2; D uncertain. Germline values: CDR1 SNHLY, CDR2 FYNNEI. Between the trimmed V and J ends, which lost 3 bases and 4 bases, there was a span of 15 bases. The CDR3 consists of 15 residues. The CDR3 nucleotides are TGTGCCAGCAGTGACCTCCTAGACGGACCCTATGGCTACACCTTC. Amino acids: CASSDLLDGPYGYTF.

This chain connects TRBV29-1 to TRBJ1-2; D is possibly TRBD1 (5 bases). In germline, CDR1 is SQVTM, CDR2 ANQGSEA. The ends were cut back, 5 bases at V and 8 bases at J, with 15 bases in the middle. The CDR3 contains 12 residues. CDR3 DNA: TGCAGCGTTTGGGGGGGACCCCTAGGCTACACCTTC. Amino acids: CSVWGGPLGYTF.